Described below is a single T cell receptor (beta chain) sequence and its context. The sample belongs to a study of technical replicates of blood from a handful of donors. Germline lookup yields CDR1 MDHEN and CDR2 SYDVKM. V dropped 10 bases and J dropped 4 bases, with 13 bases sitting between them. CDR3 length: 12 residues. The data were produced by immunoSEQ multiplex PCR, yet TCRdb's version contains in-frame clones alone and is incomplete. The sample holds about 83,000 clones; approximately 92% are singletons and the top ten take 0.25%. The receptor was isolated from a human donor in good health. Sequenced material: T cells isolated from PBMCs. This chain connects TRBV28 to TRBJ1-2, with D possibly TRBD1 on 6 matching bases. CDR3 coding DNA: TGTGCCACGATAGACAGGCTCTATGGCTACACCTTC. This gives the protein CATIDRLYGYTF.